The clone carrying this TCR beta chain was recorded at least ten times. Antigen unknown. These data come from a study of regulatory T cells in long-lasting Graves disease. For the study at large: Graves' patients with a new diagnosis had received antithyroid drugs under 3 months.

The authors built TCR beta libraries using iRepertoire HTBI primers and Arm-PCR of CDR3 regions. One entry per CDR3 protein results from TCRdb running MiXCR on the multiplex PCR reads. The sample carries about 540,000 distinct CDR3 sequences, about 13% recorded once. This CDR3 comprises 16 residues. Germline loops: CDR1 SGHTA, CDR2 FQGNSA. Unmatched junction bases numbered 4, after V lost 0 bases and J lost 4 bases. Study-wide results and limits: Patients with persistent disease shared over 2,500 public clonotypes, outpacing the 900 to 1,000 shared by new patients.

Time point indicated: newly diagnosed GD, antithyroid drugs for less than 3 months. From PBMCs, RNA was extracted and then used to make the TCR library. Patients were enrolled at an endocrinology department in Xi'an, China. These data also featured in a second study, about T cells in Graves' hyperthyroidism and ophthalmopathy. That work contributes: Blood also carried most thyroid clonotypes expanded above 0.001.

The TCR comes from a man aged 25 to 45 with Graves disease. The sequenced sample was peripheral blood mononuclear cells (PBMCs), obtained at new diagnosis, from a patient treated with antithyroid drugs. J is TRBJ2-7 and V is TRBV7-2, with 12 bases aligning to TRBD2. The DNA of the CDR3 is TGTGCCAGCAGCTTAGCGACTAGCGGGAGCGTGTACGAGCAGTACTTC. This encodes CASSLATSGSVYEQYF.